This T cell receptor (beta chain) appears in the sequencing data of a study of T cells in Graves' hyperthyroidism and ophthalmopathy. As to this clonotype: Its specificity is unknown.

Lactation, pregnancy, other autoimmune disease or uncontrolled infection excluded patients. Diagnoses used clinical symptoms, serum thyroxine and TRAb, thyroid ultrasound and orbital computed tomography. Amplification of TCR beta CDR3 regions used RNA as the template. An initial round of RT-PCR targeting the TCR CDR3 relied on the HTBI primer set. TCRdb used MiXCR to reprocess the multiplex PCR reads, holding one entry per CDR3 protein. There are around 620,000 distinct CDR3 sequences in the sample; around 45% occur only once, and under 20% lies in the top ten. V lost 5 bases to trimming and J lost 6 bases; unmatched junction nucleotides: 3. From germline, CDR1 is SGHTA and CDR2 FQGNSA. The CDR3 spans 14 residues. Overall study findings and caveats: For ophthalmopathy, model prediction preceded onset by a median about 6 months. Most thyroid clonotypes that were expanded above 0.001 also turned up in blood.

This TCR was sampled from an adult woman with Graves' disease, either hyperthyroidism or ophthalmopathy (not recorded which). The chain employs TRBV7-2 and TRBJ2-7; 14 bases align to TRBD2. Sample: peripheral blood or thyroid tissue (not recorded which). The CDR3 region is CASSKGLAGAEQYF. CDR3 coding DNA: TGTGCCAGCAGCAAGGGACTAGCGGGAGCCGAGCAGTACTTC.